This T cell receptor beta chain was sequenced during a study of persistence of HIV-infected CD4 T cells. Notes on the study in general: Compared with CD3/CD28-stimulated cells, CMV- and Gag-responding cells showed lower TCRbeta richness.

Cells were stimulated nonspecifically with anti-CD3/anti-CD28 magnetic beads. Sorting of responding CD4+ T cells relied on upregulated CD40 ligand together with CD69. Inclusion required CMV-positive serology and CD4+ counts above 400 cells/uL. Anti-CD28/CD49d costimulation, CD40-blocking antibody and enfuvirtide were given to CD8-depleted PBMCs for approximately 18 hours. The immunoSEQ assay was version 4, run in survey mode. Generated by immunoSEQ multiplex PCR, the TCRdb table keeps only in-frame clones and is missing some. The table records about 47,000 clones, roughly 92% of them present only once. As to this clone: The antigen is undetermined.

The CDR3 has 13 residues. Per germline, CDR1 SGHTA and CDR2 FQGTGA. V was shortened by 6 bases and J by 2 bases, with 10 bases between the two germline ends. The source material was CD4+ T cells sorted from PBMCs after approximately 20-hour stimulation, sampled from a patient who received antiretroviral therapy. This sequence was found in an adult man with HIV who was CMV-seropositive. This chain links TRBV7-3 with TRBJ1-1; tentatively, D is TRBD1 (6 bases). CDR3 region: CASRRQVNTEAFF. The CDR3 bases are TGTGCCAGCAGGAGACAGGTAAACACTGAAGCTTTCTTT.